These 8 T cell receptor beta chains originate from one sample sequenced in a study of pediatric ulcerative colitis. Generated by immunoSEQ multiplex PCR, the TCRdb table keeps only in-frame clones and is missing some. The sample has approximately 60,000 clones; 86% are singletons. Source material: blood. The receptors here all came from a boy younger than 18 with severe ulcerative colitis.

The CDR3: CASSWGSSYEQYF. The CDR3 coding sequence is TGTGCCAGCAGTTGGGGCAGCTCCTACGAGCAGTACTTC. J is TRBJ2-7 and V is TRBV6-5; possible D gene TRBD1, 5 bases. Germline V gene sequence: CDR1 MNHEY, CDR2 SVGAGI. V was clipped by 4 bases and J by 0 bases, with 7 bases between them. This CDR3 is built from 13 residues.

This clone was observed a handful of times. The gene calls are TRBV4-1 and TRBJ1-2; the D is unclear. This CDR3 has 13 residues. CDR1 and CDR2 (germline): MGHRA, YSYEKL. V was trimmed by 6 bases and J by 4 bases, leaving 12 bases between them. The CDR3 is CASSLDTGYGYTF. In DNA form, the CDR3 reads TGCGCCAGCAGTCTAGACACGGGCTATGGCTACACCTTC.

V is TRBV7-9 and J is TRBJ2-7; TRBD2 is a possible D gene (6 bases). The CDR3 has 14 residues. V was clipped by 1 base and J by 0 bases, with 7 bases between them. Germline assignment: CDR1 SEHNR and CDR2 FQNEAQ (reference sequence). The DNA of the CDR3 is TGTGCCAGCAGCTTAGGCGGGATCTCCTACGAGCAGTACTTC. As protein: CASSLGGISYEQYF.

J is TRBJ2-5 and V is TRBV4-1; TRBD2 matches 7 bases. The CDR3 runs to 18 residues. Germline CDR1 MGHRA, CDR2 YSYEKL. V lost 1 base, J lost 2 bases, and 13 bases stayed unmatched. DNA for the CDR3: TGCGCCAGCAGCCAAGCACCTAGGGGACTACATCTACAAGAGACCCAGTACTTC. Amino acid sequence: CASSQAPRGLHLQETQYF.

The sample holds a few counts of this clone. This rearrangement joins TRBV25-1 to TRBJ2-6; no clear D. Germline V gives CDR1 MGHDK, CDR2 SYGVNS. With 3 bases removed from V and 0 bases from J, the gap between germline ends came to 9 bases. This CDR3 is 16 amino acids long. CDR3: CASSDTVVSGANVLTF. CDR3 coding DNA: TGTGCCAGCAGTGATACAGTAGTCTCTGGGGCCAACGTCCTGACTTTC.

The V call is TRBV30, the J call TRBJ1-1; TRBD1 might be the D (6 bases). The CDR3 totals 14 residues. Germline-derived CDR1 and CDR2 are GTSNPN and SVGIG (reference sequence). Trimming took off 4 bases at V and 3 bases at J, with 15 bases between the two ends. DNA of the CDR3: TGTGCCTGGATTACGACAGGTTGGGACACTGAAGCTTTCTTT. Translation gives CAWITTGWDTEAFF. The variable domain in full, with the rest retrieved from reference TRBV30 and TRBJ1-1, is SQTIHQWPATLVQPVGSPLSLECTVEGTSNPNLYWYRQAAGRGLQLLFYSVGIGQISSEVPQNLSASRPQDRQFILSSKKLLLSDSGFYLCAWITTGWDTEAFFGQGTRLTVV.

The chain combines TRBV18 with TRBJ2-3; 9 bases match TRBD2. V was pared by 1 base and J by 0 bases, with 2 bases of the junction left unmatched. This CDR3 contains 16 residues. Germline-derived CDR1 and CDR2 are KGHSH and LQKENI. CDR3 nucleotide sequence: TGTGCCAGCTCACCACTAGCGGGGGCTAGCACAGATACGCAGTATTTT. Protein: CASSPLAGASTDTQYF.

The chain carries TRBV6-6 and TRBJ1-2, with 7 bases matching TRBD1. The CDR3 loop spans 15 amino acids. CDR1 is MNHNY and CDR2 is SVGAGI in the germline V gene (reference sequence). Trimming removed 0 bases from V and 3 bases from J; junction bases left unmatched: 4. CDR3 sequence (DNA): TGTGCCAGCAGTTACTCACAGGGGTCCTACTATGGCTACACCTTC. Its translation: CASSYSQGSYYGYTF.